This T cell receptor beta chain derives from a study of T cells in Graves' hyperthyroidism and ophthalmopathy (dated by TCRdb to the late 2010s). Regarding the research as a whole: Peripheral blood samples were taken at initial diagnosis, before any treatment was given. TCR Vbeta CDR3 sequencing of 130 to 150 peripheral blood samples (over 40 ophthalmopathy, 70 to 85 hyperthyroidism and roughly 17 progressor patients) is reported in the paper. Following sampling, methimazole starting at 30 mg daily was given to hyperthyroidism patients, and high-dose intravenous methylprednisolone was given to ophthalmopathy patients. Prospective prediction of ophthalmopathy was tested in an independent validation cohort of 18 to 20 hyperthyroidism patients and some 17 patients who later progressed to ophthalmopathy. The 100 or so discovery patients were divided at random into training and test sets in a 7:3 ratio. In addition, the study compared T-cell repertoires in thyroid tissue and in blood from about six Graves' hyperthyroidism patients. TCR V-J signatures able to tell the groups apart were searched for in a discovery cohort of 95 or so patients, of whom over 40 had Graves' ophthalmopathy and some 60 had stable Graves' hyperthyroidism. The full study reports these points: Blood samples also contained most of the expanded thyroid clonotypes (frequency above 0.001), which suggests that blood repertoires may reflect thyroid immune responses. Sample size was not statistically predetermined, and investigators were not blinded to group allocation. Ophthalmopathy was separated from stable hyperthyroidism by a 13 V-J signature model, with approximately 90% sensitivity and about 81% specificity obtained in cross-validation and 80%/75% obtained in testing. During validation, the model predicted progression to ophthalmopathy a median of about 5.9 months ahead of onset, with approximately 71% sensitivity and 72% to 80% specificity.

The TCR beta CDR3 regions were amplified from RNA transcripts. For the first round of RT-PCR on the TCR CDR3, the HTBI primer set was used together with the Qiagen OneStep RT-PCR kit. A second multiplex PCR round built the libraries, followed by size selection and purification. The libraries were sequenced on an Illumina HiSeq2000 using paired-end 100 bp reads. Under the source paper's analysis protocol: SOAPnuke was used to process the raw data, removing reads that contained adapters or uncalled bases, had a mean Phred below 15, or lacked an exact match to the constant primer or identifier. High-quality paired reads were merged using COPE v1.2.5, and each unique nucleotide sequence was defined as a clonotype. Clonotypes were aligned to IMGT TRBV, TRBD and TRBJ reference segments using MiTCR v1.1. The analysis included only V-J combinations with a frequency above 0.0001, which together covered roughly 99% of the repertoires. The TCS score was defined as the ratio of F50 (clonal expansion) to E x V (chaos), calculated using BLOSUM62-based TCRdist between CDR3 peptides within each V-J. Welch's t-statistics and random forest reduced roughly 500 V-J features to roughly 13, which were used in a naive Bayes classifier (R e1071). The public reads were reanalyzed by TCRdb: fastp trimming at Q25, MiXCR alignment, in-frame beta chains only. Entries that share a CDR3 protein sequence are merged under the most common genes and DNA. TCRdb's processing, not the authors' own work, is the source of the V and J calls. In all, the sample holds approximately 700,000 distinct CDR3 sequences, and around 15% of those were seen once. Of the sample, roughly 8% is held by the ten largest clones.

As to this clonotype: What this receptor recognizes is not known. No base quality information exists; no much larger clone differs at one position.

Taken from cysteine to phenylalanine, the CDR3 has 13 residues. Left in the record is the CDR3 DNA by itself, 39 bases read in frame from the first base. The germline V gene (reference sequence) yields DFQATT for CDR1 and SNEGSKA for CDR2. Relative to germline, V is 0 bases shorter and J is 8 bases shorter, with 11 bases between their ends. Stable Graves' hyperthyroidism was defined as the absence of progression to ophthalmopathy over 18 months of follow-up. Hyperthyroidism patients were newly diagnosed, with disease duration under 2 months, and aged 18 to 65 years. The study excluded patients with uncontrolled infections, other autoimmune diseases, pregnancy or lactation. Diagnoses were established on the basis of clinical symptoms, serum thyroxine and TRAb, thyroid ultrasound, and orbital computed tomography. PBMCs were isolated from about 9.2 ml of fresh peripheral blood by Ficoll-Paque density gradient centrifugation. Trizol reagent was used to extract total RNA, and RNA quality was then checked on an Agilent 2100 Bioanalyzer.

Sequenced input: blood. This sequence was found in a man aged 18 to 35 with Graves' hyperthyroidism. The rearranged segments are TRBV20-1 and TRBJ2-1; the D segment cannot be called with confidence. The CDR3 region: CSAREGQPHEQFF. The base sequence is TGCAGTGCTAGAGAGGGCCAACCCCATGAGCAGTTCTTC.